This T cell receptor (beta chain) emerged from a study of identical twins' blood T cells. Germline lookup yields CDR1 KGHSH and CDR2 LQKENI. This CDR3 region has 14 residues. Trimming at V came to 3 bases and at J to 6 bases, leaving 7 bases not matched to a gene. A few counts support this clonotype. TCRdb redid the calling of the 5' RACE reads with MiXCR, one entry per CDR3 protein. This sample carries 400,000 or so distinct CDR3 sequences, roughly 31% of them seen once, and the ten largest clones take around 5.6%. The receptor was isolated from a woman aged 18 to 55 in good health. What was sequenced was PBMCs. The V call is TRBV18, the J call TRBJ1-1, with TRBD1 matching over 7 bases. The CDR3 region is CASSPRQGSAEAFF. In nucleotides, the CDR3 is TGTGCCAGCTCACCCCGACAGGGTAGCGCTGAAGCTTTCTTT.